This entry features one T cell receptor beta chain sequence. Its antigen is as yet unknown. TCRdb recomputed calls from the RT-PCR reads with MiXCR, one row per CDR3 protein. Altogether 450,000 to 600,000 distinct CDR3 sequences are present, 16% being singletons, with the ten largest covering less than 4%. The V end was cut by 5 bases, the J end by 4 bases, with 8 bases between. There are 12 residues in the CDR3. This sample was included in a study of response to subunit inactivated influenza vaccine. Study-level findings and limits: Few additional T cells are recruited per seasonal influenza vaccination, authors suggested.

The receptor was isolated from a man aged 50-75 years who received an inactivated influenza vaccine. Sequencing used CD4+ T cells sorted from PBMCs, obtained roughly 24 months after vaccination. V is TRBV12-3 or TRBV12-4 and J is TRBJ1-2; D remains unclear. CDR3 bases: TGTGCCAGCAGTGCCTGGGCCTATGGCTACACCTTC. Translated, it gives CASSAWAYGYTF.